The 15 T cell receptor beta chains presented below share a single source sample, sequenced in a study of PD-L1 blockade in urothelial cancer. Generated by immunoSEQ multiplex PCR, the TCRdb table keeps only in-frame clones and is missing some. In the table there are roughly 45,000 clones, about four fifths of which are singletons. Time point given: peripheral blood 6 weeks after treatment start. Specimen: PBMCs, collected around atezolizumab (anti-PD-L1) treatment. These receptors all come from a man aged 60-69 years with urothelial cancer.

The rearrangement joins TRBV5-1 to TRBJ1-2; 12 bases map to TRBD1. Germline CDR1 SGHRS, CDR2 YFSETQ. The length of the CDR3 is 16 residues. Trimming cost V 7 bases and J 6 bases; bases outside gene matches: 13. In DNA, the CDR3 is TGCGCCAGCGGGACCGGGACAGGGGGCGCGGGGGATGGCTACACCTTC. Residues: CASGTGTGGAGDGYTF.

V gene TRBV5-5 combines with J gene TRBJ2-7; TRBD1 matches at 8 bases. The CDR3 sequence is 16 residues long. Germline CDR1 SGHKS, CDR2 YYEKEE (reference sequence). The V and J ends lost 3 bases and 0 bases, in that order; junction bases with no gene match: 8. The CDR3 DNA sequence: TGTGCCAGCAGCTCAGCGTGGACAGGGTACTCCTACGAGCAGTACTTC. Translated, it gives CASSSAWTGYSYEQYF.

The J gene is TRBJ1-1, the V gene TRBV9; 9 bases line up with TRBD1. CDR3 size: 15 residues. Germline values: CDR1 SGDLS, CDR2 YYNGEE. Trimming took 3 bases from V and 4 from J; bases not matched to a gene: 7. This CDR3 reads CASSARPGQGTEAFF. The CDR3 DNA reads as TGTGCCAGCAGCGCCCGGCCGGGACAGGGCACTGAAGCTTTCTTT.

This chain links TRBV19 with TRBJ2-2, with 12 nucleotides matching TRBD1. The CDR3 has 17 residues. With 4 bases clipped from V and 8 bases from J, the junction kept 11 bases outside the gene matches. Germline values: CDR1 LNHDA, CDR2 SQIVND (reference sequence). The DNA for the CDR3 is TGTGCCAGTAGTAAAGCCGGGACAGGGGGCGTATTAGGGGAGCTGTTTTTT. As protein: CASSKAGTGGVLGELFF.

The chain combines TRBV5-1 with TRBJ1-6; D possibly corresponds to TRBD1 (6 bases). Germline values: CDR1 SGHRS, CDR2 YFSETQ. The germline V and J ends were trimmed by 0 bases and 5 bases, with 9 bases remaining between them. This CDR3 is 15 amino acids long. DNA of the CDR3: TGCGCCAGCAGCTTGGCGACAGGAAATAATTCACCCCTCCACTTT. It is translated as CASSLATGNNSPLHF. The variable domain in full, with the rest retrieved from reference TRBV5-1 and TRBJ1-6, is KAGVTQTPRYLIKTRGQQVTLSCSPISGHRSVSWYQQTPGQGLQFLFEYFSETQRNKGNFPGRFSGRQFSNSRSEMNVSTLELGDSALYLCASSLATGNNSPLHFGNGTRLTVT.

This CDR3 is CASSWGDRGYNEQFF. The CDR3 coding sequence is TGCGCCAGCAGCTGGGGGGACAGGGGGTACAATGAGCAGTTCTTC. This sequence joins TRBV5-1 and TRBJ2-1; 11 bases align to TRBD1. The V and J ends lost 3 bases and 4 bases, in that order; junction bases with no gene match: 3. Per germline, CDR1 SGHRS and CDR2 YFSETQ. This CDR3 is 15 amino acids long. Full variable domain (outside the CDR3, taken from reference TRBV5-1 and TRBJ2-1): KAGVTQTPRYLIKTRGQQVTLSCSPISGHRSVSWYQQTPGQGLQFLFEYFSETQRNKGNFPGRFSGRQFSNSRSEMNVSTLELGDSALYLCASSWGDRGYNEQFFGPGTRLTVL.

The chain is built from TRBV23-1 and TRBJ2-2; 14 nucleotides agree with TRBD2. TRBV23-1 is placed among ORFs of uncertain function. The length of the CDR3 is 19 residues. V was clipped by 3 bases and J by 4 bases; unmatched bases: 10. The CDR3 is CASSHYRLAGGRGTGELFF. The CDR3 DNA reads TGCGCCAGCAGTCATTACCGACTAGCGGGGGGGCGGGGCACCGGGGAGCTGTTTTTT.

This CDR3 reads CASRVISPLTDTQYF. In DNA, the CDR3 is TGTGCCAGCAGGGTCATAAGCCCCCTCACAGATACGCAGTATTTT. This chain joins TRBV2 and TRBJ2-3; D ambiguous. The CDR3 loop spans 15 amino acids. With 6 bases removed from V and 2 bases from J, the gap between germline ends came to 15 bases. CDR1 is SNHLY, CDR2 FYNNEI, per germline.

The chain uses TRBV27 and TRBJ2-3; D possibly corresponds to TRBD2 (5 bases). Per germline, CDR1 MNHEY and CDR2 SMNVEV (reference sequence). Deletions cut 6 bases from V and 6 bases from J, with 22 bases between. This CDR3 comprises 16 residues. The CDR3 DNA reads TGTGCCAGCAGCCCGTGGGAGTCAGAATCGTCGGATACGCAGTATTTT. Amino acids: CASSPWESESSDTQYF.

This sequence joins TRBV19 and TRBJ1-5; D gene ambiguous. The CDR3 extends over 15 amino acids. Germline CDR1 LNHDA, CDR2 SQIVND (reference sequence). Trimming cost V 1 base and J 5 bases, with 12 bases left between them. CDR3 bases: TGTGCCAGTAGTATAGGATGGGGAGGCGATCAGCCCCAGCATTTT. Translation gives CASSIGWGGDQPQHF.

The rearrangement links TRBV28 to TRBJ2-7, with TRBD2 matching over 7 bases. CDR3 length equals 14 residues. Germline CDR1 MDHEN, CDR2 SYDVKM. V lost 5 bases, J lost 2 bases, and 6 bases stayed unmatched. CDR3 bases: TGTGCCAGCAGTCGAGGACTAGTAACCTACGAGCAGTACTTC. This gives the protein CASSRGLVTYEQYF.

This clone was counted between two and nine times. The rearrangement links TRBV10-1 to TRBJ1-3; maybe TRBD1 (5 bases). The germline gives CDR1 WNHNN, CDR2 SYGVQD (reference sequence). The length of the CDR3 is 15 residues. V lost 2 bases, J lost 0 bases, and 8 bases lay in between. CDR3 in amino acids: CASSEGHSSGNTIYF. The CDR3 DNA reads TGCGCCAGCAGTGAGGGACACAGCTCTGGAAACACCATATATTTT.

The chain is built from TRBV5-8 and TRBJ2-2, with 9 positions matching TRBD1. Germline V gene data show CDR1 as SGHTS and CDR2 as YDEGEE. The V and J ends lost 4 bases and 7 bases, in that order; junction bases with no gene match: 8. The CDR3 spans 15 residues. CDR3 coding DNA: TGTGCCAGCAGCAACAGGGGGCTTGGTGGCGGGGAGCTGTTTTTT. Amino acids: CASSNRGLGGGELFF.

This clone was recorded once. The V and J genes are TRBV29-1 and TRBJ1-2; 8 bases map to TRBD1. The CDR3 sequence is 12 residues long. The germline V gene has CDR1 SQVTM and CDR2 ANQGSEA. With V trimmed by 7 bases and J by 5 bases, 6 bases remained unmatched. Written as DNA, the CDR3 is TGCAGCGGTGGACAGGGAGAGTATGGCTACACCTTC. As protein: CSGGQGEYGYTF. The full variable domain, rest sourced from reference TRBV29-1 and TRBJ1-2, is SAVISQKPSRDICQRGTSLTIQCQVDSQVTMMFWYRQQPGQSLTLIATANQGSEATYESGFVIDKFPISRPNLTFSTLTVSNMSPEDSSIYLCSGGQGEYGYTFGSGTRLTVV.

The chain employs TRBV5-4 and TRBJ2-1; TRBD2 matches at 12 bases. The germline V gene encodes CDR1 SGHNT and CDR2 YYREEE (reference sequence). J gave up 6 bases and V 4 bases, and 5 bases lay outside the gene matches. The CDR3 sequence is 15 residues long. The CDR3 coding sequence is TGTGCCAGCAGCCCCGGGACTAGCGGGCTCAATGAGCAGTTCTTC. Translated, it gives CASSPGTSGLNEQFF.